This T cell receptor beta chain came from a study of cytomegalovirus exposure and HLA in healthy donors. The study, taken as a whole, reports: The classifier reportedly diagnosed cytomegalovirus status with high specificity and sensitivity. The study found most TCR sequences rare, yet found some public TCRs in many donors.

Assay: immunoSEQ multiplex PCR; the TCRdb copy retains only in-frame clones and omits some. The sample carries over 250,000 clones, approximately 90% recorded once. As concerns this clone: No antigen is known for it.

This CDR3 has 15 residues. Germline loops: CDR1 MNHEY, CDR2 SMNVEV (reference sequence). Trimming cost V 8 bases and J 2 bases, with 17 bases left between them. Sequencing used PBMCs. The TCR originated in a woman aged 25 to 39 in good health and CMV-seropositive. V gene TRBV27 combines with J gene TRBJ2-3; maybe TRBD2 (5 bases). The DNA of the CDR3 is TGTGCCAGCCACAAATCCGGGGAGTACACAGATACGCAGTATTTT. Translation: CASHKSGEYTDTQYF.